The present T cell receptor beta chain was sequenced within a study of blood T cell repertoires in COVID-19. About the study: Material from acute and convalescent COVID-19 was sourced from the United States, Italy and Spain.

The data were produced by immunoSEQ multiplex PCR, yet TCRdb's version contains in-frame clones alone and is incomplete. The data hold 90,000 to 120,000 clones, with over 60% observed a single time. With V trimmed by 5 bases and J by 7 bases, 6 bases remained unmatched. This CDR3 has 15 residues. From germline, CDR1 is SGHRS and CDR2 YFSETQ. The TCR was taken from an older man with acute or convalescent COVID-19. Sequencing was performed on peripheral blood. The chain joins TRBV5-1 to TRBJ2-1; 13 bases match TRBD2. CDR3 nucleotides: TGCGCCAGCAGTCGACTAGCGGGGGGCTTAAATGAGCAGTTCTTC. Amino acid sequence: CASSRLAGGLNEQFF.